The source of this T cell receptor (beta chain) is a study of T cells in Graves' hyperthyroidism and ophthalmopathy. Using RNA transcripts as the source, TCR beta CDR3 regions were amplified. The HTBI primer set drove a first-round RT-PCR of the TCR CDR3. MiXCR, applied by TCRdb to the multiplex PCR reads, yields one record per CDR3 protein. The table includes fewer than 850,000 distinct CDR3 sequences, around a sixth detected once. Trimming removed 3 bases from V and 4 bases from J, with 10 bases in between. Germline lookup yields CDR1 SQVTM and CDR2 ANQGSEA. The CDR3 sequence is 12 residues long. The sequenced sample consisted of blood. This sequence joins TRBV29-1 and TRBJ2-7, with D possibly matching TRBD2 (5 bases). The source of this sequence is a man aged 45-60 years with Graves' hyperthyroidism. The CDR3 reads CSVEKDSYEQYF. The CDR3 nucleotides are TGCAGCGTTGAGAAGGACTCGTACGAGCAGTACTTC.